This TCR beta chain is drawn from a study of blood T cells in healthy people across ages (dated by TCRdb to 2015 to 2017). Regarding the complete study: In model experiments, template switching captured roughly one uniquely barcoded TCR beta cDNA molecule for every two T cells. To track age-related changes in TCR beta repertoire diversity, the study relied on deep sequencing normalized with unique cDNA molecular identifiers. Four age groups were formed from the donors: young (average approximately 15 years), middle-aged (around 37), aged (roughly 56) and long-lived (about 80). To avoid experimental bias, donors of different ages were distributed randomly across sequencing lanes. Two additional independent replicas of 1 million unique cDNA reads from the same blood draw were analyzed for two donors (one aged 18 to 30 and one aged 80 or older).

The method behind the library was 5' RACE. TCRdb records Illumina HiSeq 2500 as the sequencer. A second about 7 to 11 cycle PCR used a sample-barcoded 5' primer and a J-beta primer mix. Each TCR beta cDNA molecule received a unique molecular identifier from a template-switch 5' adaptor carrying 12 random nucleotides. Each sample yielded at least 2.5 million CDR3-containing paired-end reads. First-strand cDNA was synthesized from all RNA with the Mint cDNA synthesis kit, primed by a TRBC-specific oligonucleotide. All cDNA was treated with uracil-DNA glycosylase and then went through a first 18-cycle PCR with the universal primers M1SS and BC2_uni_R. As for how the authors treated the data: For normalization, 1 million high-quality reads were randomly selected from each sample, with every read carrying a distinct molecular identifier. Reads sharing molecular identifiers were discarded rather than binned into consensus sequences. MiTCR, with a Q25 quality threshold and the strictest error-elimination algorithm, was used for CDR3 identification, clonotype clustering and error correction. A nonparametric unseen species model with Euler transformation was used to estimate a lower bound on total TCR beta diversity. Starting from the raw public reads, TCRdb applied fastp trimming at Q25, assembled clones with MiXCR and retained in-frame beta chains. Records with the same CDR3 protein are collapsed into one entry carrying the most frequent genes and DNA. TCRdb's processing, not the study's, gives the V and J calls here. The sample records approximately 1.5 million distinct CDR3 sequences, almost 35% of which are singletons. The ten largest clones take up approximately 11% of the sample.

From cysteine to phenylalanine, the CDR3 is 16 amino acids long. The DNA shown is the 48-base CDR3, in frame from base 1. From the germline V gene, CDR1 is SGHAT and CDR2 is FQNNGV. V loses 5 bases of germline sequence and J loses 4 bases, and the interval between the two ends is 20 bases. With regard to this clonotype: This receptor's antigen is unknown. Per-nucleotide qualities are absent, and no much larger clonotype sits a single base away.

Broad study findings and their caveats: The long-lived group showed more naive CD4+ T cells, fewer expanded clones and increased TCR diversity than the aged group, suggesting age selection. There was a strong correlation between observed TCR beta diversity and the percentage of naive T cells measured by flow cytometry. Bulk unsorted PBMC profiling prevented conclusive comparison of naive and antigen-experienced compartments. Estimates of total diversity based on one million sequenced T cells were considered lower bounds and underestimates. Because the CMV infection status of the donors was unknown, age-related changes in expanded clonotypes may potentially have been confounded. As age increased, observed TCR beta diversity per million T cells dropped in a roughly linear way, and a significant reduction was already evident by age about 40.

The donors were some 36 Caucasian individuals from Russia, aged roughly 6 to 100 years, who were systemically healthy. Roughly 9 milliliters of peripheral blood were drawn from each donor into EDTA-treated Vacutainer tubes. Ficoll-Paque density-gradient centrifugation was used to isolate PBMCs, with at least 6 million obtained per sample. Trizol reagent was used to extract total RNA from the PBMCs, yielding at least 6 micrograms per sample. The percentages of naive CD45RAhigh/CD27high T cells were determined by flow cytometry on a PBMC aliquot from every donor. The chain was built from TRBV11-2 and TRBJ1-1, with no D gene named confidently. Sample: blood. The clonotype was recovered from a woman between 25 and 40 years old in good health. At the DNA level, the sequence is TGTGCCAGCAGCCCCTGGGATCTCCAGAGTAGCACTGAAGCTTTCTTT. This yields the protein CASSPWDLQSSTEAFF.